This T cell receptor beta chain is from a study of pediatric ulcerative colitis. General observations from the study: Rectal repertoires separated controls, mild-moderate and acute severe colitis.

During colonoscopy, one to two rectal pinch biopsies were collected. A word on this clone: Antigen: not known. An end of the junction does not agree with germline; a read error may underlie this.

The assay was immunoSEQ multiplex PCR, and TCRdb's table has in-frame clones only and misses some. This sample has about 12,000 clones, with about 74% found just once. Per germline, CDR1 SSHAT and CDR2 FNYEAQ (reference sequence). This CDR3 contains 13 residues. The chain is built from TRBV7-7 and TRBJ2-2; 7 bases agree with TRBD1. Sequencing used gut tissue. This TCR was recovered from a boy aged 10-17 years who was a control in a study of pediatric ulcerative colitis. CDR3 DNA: TGTGCTAGCAGCCTCAGGGGGACCGGGGAGCTGTTTTTT. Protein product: CASSLRGTGELFF. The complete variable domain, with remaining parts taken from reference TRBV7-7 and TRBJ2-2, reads GAGVSQSPRYKVTKRGQDVTLRCDPISSHATLYWYQQALGQGPEFLTYFNYEAQPDKSGLPSDRFSAERPEGSISTLTIQRTEQRDSAMYRCASSLRGTGELFFGEGSRLTVL.